This TCR beta chain was sequenced during a study of blood T cell repertoires in COVID-19. Study details: Sources were T cells, B-cell-depleted T cells, or PBMCs; the material itself was cDNA or gDNA.

In the original analysis: Scientists estimated how many nucleated cells there were by amplifying reference gene primers. Repertoires were generated with immunoSEQ multiplex PCR, while TCRdb's copy carries only in-frame clones and drops some. For V, J and clone size, that table is used; D and trimming come from the DNA. The table shows 270,000 or so clones, with 85% to 90% occurring only once. This CDR3 is built from 15 residues. J was trimmed by 0 bases and V by 7 bases; bases with no gene match: 6. Germline V gives CDR1 MNHEY, CDR2 SVGAGI. The sequence was collected from a woman aged 55-69 years with COVID-19, enrolled during active disease. The rearrangement joins TRBV6-5 to TRBJ1-3; 7 nucleotides line up with TRBD1. The sequenced sample was peripheral blood. The DNA for the CDR3 is TGTGCCAGCAAGACAGGGTTGAGCTCTGGAAACACCATATATTTT. It yields the protein CASKTGLSSGNTIYF.